This T cell receptor (beta chain) was recorded in a study of blood T cells in healthy people across ages. The germline gives CDR1 SGHRS, CDR2 YFSETQ. The CDR3 totals 14 residues. Trimming stripped 4 bases from V and 6 bases from J, with 14 bases between. A second PCR, run for roughly 7 to 12 cycles, used a sample-barcoded 5' primer plus a J-beta primer mix. TCRdb analysed the 5' RACE reads with MiXCR anew, one entry per CDR3 protein. The sample includes around 2 million distinct CDR3 sequences, about two fifths of them seen just once. This TCR derives from a human donor in good health. V gene TRBV5-1 combines with J gene TRBJ2-1; D is undetermined. The sample taken for sequencing was blood. CDR3: CASSQIGLLNEQFF. DNA for the CDR3: TGCGCCAGCAGCCAGATAGGCCTACTCAATGAGCAGTTCTTC.